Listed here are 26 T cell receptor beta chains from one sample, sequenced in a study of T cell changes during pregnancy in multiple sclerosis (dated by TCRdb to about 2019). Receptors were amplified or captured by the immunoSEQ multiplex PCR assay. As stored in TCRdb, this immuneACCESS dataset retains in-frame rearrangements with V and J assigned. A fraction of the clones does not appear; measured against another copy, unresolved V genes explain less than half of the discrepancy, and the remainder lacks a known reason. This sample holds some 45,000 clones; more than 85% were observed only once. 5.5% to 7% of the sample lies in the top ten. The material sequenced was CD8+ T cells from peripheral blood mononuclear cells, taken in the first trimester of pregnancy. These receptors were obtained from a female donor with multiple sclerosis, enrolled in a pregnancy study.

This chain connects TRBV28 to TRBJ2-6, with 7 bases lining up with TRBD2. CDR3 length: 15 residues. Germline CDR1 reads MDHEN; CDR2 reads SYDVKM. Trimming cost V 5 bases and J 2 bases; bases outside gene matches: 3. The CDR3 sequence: CASSVGTTGANVLTF. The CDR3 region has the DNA TGTGCCAGCAGTGTTGGGACTACTGGGGCCAACGTCCTGACTTTC.

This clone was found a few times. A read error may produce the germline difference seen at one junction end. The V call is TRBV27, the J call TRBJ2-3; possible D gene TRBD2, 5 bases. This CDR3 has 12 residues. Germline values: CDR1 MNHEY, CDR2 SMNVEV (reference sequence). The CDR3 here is CASDLVAGDRHF. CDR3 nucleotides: TGTGCCAGTGACCTAGTGGCGGGCGATAGGCATTTT.

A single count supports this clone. The CDR3 DNA reads TGCGCCAGCAGCAGTGACTCAGGGTACACCATATATTTT. It yields the protein CASSSDSGYTIYF. The chain uses TRBV5-1 and TRBJ1-3, with D perhaps matching TRBD1 (5 bases). Germline assignment: CDR1 SGHRS and CDR2 YFSETQ. The CDR3 totals 13 residues. The V end was cut by 4 bases, the J end by 8 bases, with 13 bases between.

Written as DNA, the CDR3 is TGTGCCAGCTCACTCGAGACAGGGGGAATCTATGGCTACACCTTC. This codes for CASSLETGGIYGYTF. This chain uses TRBV18 with TRBJ1-2; 9 bases map to TRBD1. Germline CDR1 KGHSH, CDR2 LQKENI. This CDR3 is built from 15 residues. V lost 4 bases and J lost 4; bases outside the gene matches: 7.

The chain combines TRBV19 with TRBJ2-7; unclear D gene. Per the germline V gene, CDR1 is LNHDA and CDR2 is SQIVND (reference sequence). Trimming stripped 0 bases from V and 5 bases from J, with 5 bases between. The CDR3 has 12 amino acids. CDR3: CASSIDHDEQYF. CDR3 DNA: TGTGCCAGTAGTATAGATCATGACGAGCAGTACTTC.

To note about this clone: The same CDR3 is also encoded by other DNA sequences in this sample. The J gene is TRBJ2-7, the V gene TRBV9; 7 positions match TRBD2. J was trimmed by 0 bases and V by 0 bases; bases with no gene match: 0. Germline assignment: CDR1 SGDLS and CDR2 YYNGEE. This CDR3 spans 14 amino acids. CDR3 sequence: CASSVGGSSYEQYF. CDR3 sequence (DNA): TGTGCCAGCAGCGTAGGCGGGAGCTCCTACGAGCAGTACTTC.

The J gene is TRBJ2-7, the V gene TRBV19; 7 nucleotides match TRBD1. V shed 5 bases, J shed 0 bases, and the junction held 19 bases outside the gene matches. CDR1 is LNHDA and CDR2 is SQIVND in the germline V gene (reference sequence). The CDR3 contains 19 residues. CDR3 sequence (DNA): TGTGCCAGTAGTTCTGACAGGGCGTCTGCAAACCTAGGCTCCTACGAGCAGTACTTC. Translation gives CASSSDRASANLGSYEQYF.

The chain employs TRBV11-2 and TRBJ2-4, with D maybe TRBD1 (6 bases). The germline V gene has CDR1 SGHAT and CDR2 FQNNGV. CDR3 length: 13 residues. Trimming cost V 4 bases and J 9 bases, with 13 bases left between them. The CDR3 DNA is TGTGCCAGCAGCTATGACGCAGGGGTCATTCAGTACTTC. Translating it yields CASSYDAGVIQYF.

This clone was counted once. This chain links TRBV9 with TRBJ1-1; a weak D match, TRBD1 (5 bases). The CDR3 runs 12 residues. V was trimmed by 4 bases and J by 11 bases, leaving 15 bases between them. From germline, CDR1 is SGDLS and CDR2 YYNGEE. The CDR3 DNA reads TGTGCCAGCAGCCCCAGGGCTGCGGGGGCTTTCTTT. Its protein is CASSPRAAGAFF.

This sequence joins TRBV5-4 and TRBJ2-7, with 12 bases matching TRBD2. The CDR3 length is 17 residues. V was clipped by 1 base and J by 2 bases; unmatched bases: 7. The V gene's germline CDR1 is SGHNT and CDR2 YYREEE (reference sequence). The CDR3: CASSLSSLAGGPYEQYF. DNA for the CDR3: TGTGCCAGCAGCTTGAGCTCCCTAGCGGGAGGGCCCTACGAGCAGTACTTC.

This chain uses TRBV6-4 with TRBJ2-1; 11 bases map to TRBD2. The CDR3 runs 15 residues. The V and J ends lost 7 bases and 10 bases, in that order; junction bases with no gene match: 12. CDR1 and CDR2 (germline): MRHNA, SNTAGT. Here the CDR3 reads CASKQNVIAGGEQFF. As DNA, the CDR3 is TGTGCCAGCAAACAAAATGTTATAGCGGGGGGGGAGCAGTTCTTC.

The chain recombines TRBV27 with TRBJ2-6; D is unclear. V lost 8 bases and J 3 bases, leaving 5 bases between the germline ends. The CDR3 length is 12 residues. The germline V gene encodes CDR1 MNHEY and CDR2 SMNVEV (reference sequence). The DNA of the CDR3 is TGTGCCAGCCTAAATGGGGCCAACGTCCTGACTTTC. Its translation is CASLNGANVLTF.

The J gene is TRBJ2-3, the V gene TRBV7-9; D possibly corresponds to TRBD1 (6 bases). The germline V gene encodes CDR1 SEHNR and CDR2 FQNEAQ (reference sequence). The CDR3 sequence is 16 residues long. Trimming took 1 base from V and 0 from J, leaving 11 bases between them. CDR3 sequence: CASSLEGGESTDTQYF. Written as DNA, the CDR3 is TGTGCCAGCAGCTTAGAAGGGGGAGAGAGCACAGATACGCAGTATTTT.

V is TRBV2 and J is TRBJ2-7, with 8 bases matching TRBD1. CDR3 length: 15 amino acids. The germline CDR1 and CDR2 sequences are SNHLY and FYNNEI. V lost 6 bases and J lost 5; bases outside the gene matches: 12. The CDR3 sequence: CASRYQGARYHEQYF. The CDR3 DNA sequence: TGTGCCAGCAGGTATCAGGGGGCGCGATACCACGAGCAGTACTTC.

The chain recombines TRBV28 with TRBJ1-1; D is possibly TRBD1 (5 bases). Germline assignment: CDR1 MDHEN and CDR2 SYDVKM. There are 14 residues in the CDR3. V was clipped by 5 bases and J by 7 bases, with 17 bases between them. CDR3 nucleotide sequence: TGTGCCAGCAGTCAACGGGGGGGTCGGGGTGAAGCTTTCTTT. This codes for CASSQRGGRGEAFF.

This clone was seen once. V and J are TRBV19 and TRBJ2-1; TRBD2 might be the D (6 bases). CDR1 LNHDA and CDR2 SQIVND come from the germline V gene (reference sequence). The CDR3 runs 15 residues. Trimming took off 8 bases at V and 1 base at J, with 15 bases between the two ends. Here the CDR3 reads CASGGIPISYNEQFF. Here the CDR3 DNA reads TGTGCCAGTGGAGGGATTCCAATTTCCTACAATGAGCAGTTCTTC.

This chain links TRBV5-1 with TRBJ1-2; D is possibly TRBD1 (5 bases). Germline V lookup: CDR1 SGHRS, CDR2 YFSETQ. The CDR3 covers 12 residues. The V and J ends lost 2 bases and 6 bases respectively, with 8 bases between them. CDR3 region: CASSFGGDGYTF. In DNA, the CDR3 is TGCGCCAGCAGCTTTGGAGGGGATGGCTACACCTTC.

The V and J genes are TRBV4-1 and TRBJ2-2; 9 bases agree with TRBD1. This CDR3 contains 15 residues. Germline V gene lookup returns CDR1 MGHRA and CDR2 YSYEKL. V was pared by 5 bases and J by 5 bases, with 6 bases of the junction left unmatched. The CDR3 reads CASSLQGAGTGELFF. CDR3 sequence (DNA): TGCGCCAGCAGCTTACAGGGGGCGGGAACCGGGGAGCTGTTTTTT.

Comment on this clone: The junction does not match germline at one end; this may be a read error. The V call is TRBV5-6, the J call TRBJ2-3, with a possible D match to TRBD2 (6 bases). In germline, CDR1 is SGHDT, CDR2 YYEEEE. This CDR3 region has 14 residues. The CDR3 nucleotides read TGTGCCAGCAGTTTGGGACTGTCCGTCGATACGCAGTATTTT. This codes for CASSLGLSVDTQYF.

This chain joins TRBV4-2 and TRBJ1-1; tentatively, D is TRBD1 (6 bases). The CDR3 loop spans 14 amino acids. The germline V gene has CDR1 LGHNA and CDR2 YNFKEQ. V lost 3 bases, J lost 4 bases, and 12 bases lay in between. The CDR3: CASSQARGSTEAFF. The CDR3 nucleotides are TGTGCCAGCAGCCAGGCCAGGGGTTCCACTGAAGCTTTCTTT.

The CDR3: CATPREQYF. The CDR3 DNA sequence: TGTGCCACCCCCCGGGAGCAGTACTTC. This rearrangement joins TRBV27 to TRBJ2-7; no reliable D call. CDR1 and CDR2 from the germline V gene are MNHEY and SMNVEV (reference sequence). V lost 10 bases, J lost 7 bases, and 8 bases lay in between. The CDR3 covers 9 residues.

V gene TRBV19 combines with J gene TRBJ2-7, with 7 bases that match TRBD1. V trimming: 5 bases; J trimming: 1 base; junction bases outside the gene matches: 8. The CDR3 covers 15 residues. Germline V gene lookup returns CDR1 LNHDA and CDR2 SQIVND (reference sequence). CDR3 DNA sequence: TGTGCCAGTAGTGAGGGACAGTGGCTTTCCTACGAGCAGTACTTC. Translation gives CASSEGQWLSYEQYF.

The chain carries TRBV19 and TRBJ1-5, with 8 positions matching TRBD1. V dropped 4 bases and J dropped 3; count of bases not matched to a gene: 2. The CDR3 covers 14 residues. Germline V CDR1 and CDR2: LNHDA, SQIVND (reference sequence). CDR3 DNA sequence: TGTGCCAGTAGTACAGGGGGCACCAATCAGCCCCAGCATTTT. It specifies CASSTGGTNQPQHF.

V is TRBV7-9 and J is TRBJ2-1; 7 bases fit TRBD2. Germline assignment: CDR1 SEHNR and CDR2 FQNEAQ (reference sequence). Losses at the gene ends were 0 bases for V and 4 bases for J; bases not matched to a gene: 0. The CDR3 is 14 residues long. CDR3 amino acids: CASSLAGGYNEQFF. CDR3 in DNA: TGTGCCAGCAGCTTAGCGGGAGGGTACAATGAGCAGTTCTTC.

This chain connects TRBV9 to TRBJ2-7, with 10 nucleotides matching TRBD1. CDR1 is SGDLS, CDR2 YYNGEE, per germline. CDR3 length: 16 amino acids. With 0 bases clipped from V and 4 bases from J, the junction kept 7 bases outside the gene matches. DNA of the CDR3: TGTGCCAGCAGCGTAGGGACAGGGGGGCCTCTATACGAGCAGTACTTC. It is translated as CASSVGTGGPLYEQYF.

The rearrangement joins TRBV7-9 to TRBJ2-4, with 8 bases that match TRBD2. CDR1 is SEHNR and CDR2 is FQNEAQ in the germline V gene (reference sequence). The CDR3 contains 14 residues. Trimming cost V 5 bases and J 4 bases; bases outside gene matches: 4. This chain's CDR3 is CASSPTGGKNIQYF. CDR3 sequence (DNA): TGTGCCAGCAGCCCGACGGGGGGGAAAAACATTCAGTACTTC.